This TCR beta chain was recovered during a study of technical replicates of blood from a handful of donors. CDR3 length: 14 residues. With 4 bases removed from V and 6 bases from J, the gap between germline ends came to 12 bases. Germline V gene lookup returns CDR1 LNHDA and CDR2 SQIVND (reference sequence). The assay was immunoSEQ multiplex PCR, and TCRdb's table has in-frame clones only and misses some. The sample consists of nearly 95,000 clones, 90% to 97% of them appearing once. The sequence was collected from a human donor in good health. The V call is TRBV19, the J call TRBJ2-2; possible D gene TRBD1, 6 bases. The sample was T cells isolated from PBMCs. The CDR3 region is CASSTRGRAGELFF. The CDR3 bases are TGTGCCAGTAGTACGAGGGGGAGAGCCGGGGAGCTGTTTTTT.